This T cell receptor (beta chain) was documented in a study of T-cell memory formation after mild COVID-19. TCRdb redid the calling of the 5' RACE reads with MiXCR, one entry per CDR3 protein. The table includes 580,000 or so distinct CDR3 sequences, roughly 17% detected once. The CDR3 length is 17 residues. V lost 6 bases to trimming and J lost 4 bases; unmatched junction nucleotides: 14. Germline V gene lookup returns CDR1 MRHNA and CDR2 SNTAGT. This clonotype originated in an adult woman who had mild COVID-19 (a few samples of this study predate the infection). Cell type and time point are not known. Sequenced sample: PBMCs or a T cell subset sorted from them (not recorded which). The chain couples TRBV6-4 to TRBJ2-2; 7 nucleotides agree with TRBD2. This CDR3 reads CASSRFMRREITGELFF. For the CDR3, the DNA is TGTGCCAGCAGCCGGTTTATGAGGCGGGAGATCACCGGGGAGCTGTTTTTT.